The 12 T cell receptor beta chains given below trace back to one sample, sequenced in a study of CD8+CD57+ T cells in acquired aplastic anemia. The use of genomic DNA as template underpinned the TCR beta VDJ and CDR3 profiling. One entry per CDR3 protein, called by TCRdb with MiXCR from the reads. In the table there are some 42,000 distinct CDR3 sequences, 68% of which are singletons. The sequencing input was sorted CD4+, CD8+, or CD8+CD57+ T cells (not recorded which) from PBMCs. Receptor source: a human donor in good health, serving as a control.

Ten or more counts support this clonotype. A much larger clone lies one base from this, so it may be a read error. The V gene is TRBV19, the J gene TRBJ1-2, with unresolved D. Trimming pared 3 bases from V and 6 bases from J, leaving 8 bases between. The germline gives CDR1 LNHDA, CDR2 SQIVND (reference sequence). CDR3 size: 12 residues. CDR3 region: CASSMILHGYTF. The CDR3, as DNA: TGTGCCAGTAGTATGATACTCCATGGCTACACCTTC.

The chain employs TRBV10-3 and TRBJ2-7; 9 bases are shared with TRBD1. Germline CDR1 is ENHRY and CDR2 is SYGVKD. The trim removed 2 bases at V and 3 bases at J, leaving 2 bases unmatched. The CDR3 runs to 14 residues. CDR3 DNA: TGTGCCATCAGTGAGCGGGACAGGGACTACGAGCAGTACTTC. Translated: CAISERDRDYEQYF.

The rearrangement links TRBV7-2 to TRBJ1-5, with a tentative D call TRBD1 (6 bases). This CDR3 comprises 14 residues. Looked up from germline, CDR1 is SGHTA and CDR2 is FQGNSA. V lost 3 bases and J lost 4, with 10 bases in between. The CDR3 bases are TGTGCCAGCAGCTTGAGTACAGGGAATCAGCCCCAGCATTTT. Its translation is CASSLSTGNQPQHF.

V gene TRBV5-1 combines with J gene TRBJ2-1; the D gene could be TRBD1 or TRBD2 (6 bases each). Germline V gene lookup returns CDR1 SGHRS and CDR2 YFSETQ. Trimming took off 4 bases at V and 3 bases at J, with 11 bases between the two ends. The CDR3 runs to 14 residues. This CDR3 is CASSREGGYNEQFF. For the CDR3, the DNA is TGCGCCAGCAGCCGCGAGGGGGGCTACAATGAGCAGTTCTTC.

The chain links TRBV20-1 to TRBJ1-2; TRBD1 matches at 10 bases. Germline V gene data show CDR1 as DFQATT and CDR2 as SNEGSKA (reference sequence). V lost 3 bases, J lost 3 bases, and 7 bases stayed unmatched. This CDR3 has 15 residues. The CDR3 reads CSASPGQGLDYGYTF. The DNA of the CDR3 is TGCAGTGCTAGCCCGGGACAGGGGTTAGACTATGGCTACACCTTC.

This chain connects TRBV7-4 to TRBJ2-1, with D unclear. Trimming took 3 bases from V and 9 from J, leaving 6 bases between them. The germline V gene encodes CDR1 SGHVT and CDR2 SQSDAQ. This CDR3 is 11 amino acids long. Here the CDR3 reads CASSFRSEQFF. The CDR3 nucleotides read TGTGCCAGCAGCTTCCGTAGTGAGCAGTTCTTC.

The CDR3 DNA is TGTGCCAGCAGCTTAGCTATGACACCCCTCCACTTT. As protein: CASSLAMTPLHF. The J gene is TRBJ1-6, the V gene TRBV7-2; unclear D gene. There are 12 residues in the CDR3. The ends were cut back, 0 bases at V and 11 bases at J, with 5 bases in the middle. Per the germline V gene, CDR1 is SGHTA and CDR2 is FQGNSA.

Concerning this clonotype: At one end, the junction sequence differs from germline, possibly due to a read error. The rearrangement uses TRBV5-1 and TRBJ2-7; 7 bases are a match to TRBD1. Germline values: CDR1 SGHRS, CDR2 YFSETQ. The CDR3 extends over 14 amino acids. The CDR3 is CASSRTGQSYKQYF. Here the CDR3 DNA reads TGCGCCAGCAGCCGGACAGGACAATCCTACAAGCAGTACTTC.

This clonotype has ten or more counts. V gene TRBV6-1 combines with J gene TRBJ1-4; a possible D gene is TRBD1 (6 bases). V lost 6 bases, J lost 8 bases, and 19 bases lay in between. Germline loops: CDR1 MNHNS, CDR2 SASEGT. The CDR3 has 15 residues. CDR3 DNA: TGTGCCAGCAGCCCAATGGGGGGGCCTCTAGAAAAACTGTTTTTT. Translated: CASSPMGGPLEKLFF.

Judged by abundance, this clonotype is medium-sized. The V and J genes are TRBV7-8 and TRBJ2-1, with D perhaps TRBD2 (6 bases). Looked up from germline, CDR1 is SGHVS and CDR2 is FQNEAQ. Trimming stripped 6 bases from V and 10 bases from J, with 19 bases between. The CDR3 consists of 14 residues. The CDR3 protein is CASSSGTRNVEQFF. CDR3 in DNA: TGTGCCAGCAGTTCCGGGACTCGGAATGTGGAGCAGTTCTTC. Drawing the rest from reference TRBV7-8 and TRBJ2-1, the complete variable domain is GAGVSQSPRYKVAKRGQDVALRCDPISGHVSLFWYQQALGQGPEFLTYFQNEAQLDKSGLPSDRFFAERPEGSVSTLKIQRTQQEDSAVYLCASSSGTRNVEQFFGPGTRLTVL.

The chain joins TRBV29-1 to TRBJ2-3; the match to TRBD1 covers 8 bases. CDR3 length equals 12 residues. CDR1 is SQVTM, CDR2 ANQGSEA, per germline. V lost 4 bases to trimming and J lost 3 bases; unmatched junction nucleotides: 0. CDR3 DNA: TGCAGCGTTGGGGACAGGACAGATACGCAGTATTTT. Translation: CSVGDRTDTQYF.

This clonotype came up a few times. V is TRBV10-2 and J is TRBJ2-7; TRBD1 matches 10 bases. The germline V gene has CDR1 WSHSY and CDR2 SAAADI. The CDR3 is 14 residues long. The ends lost 7 bases at V and 7 bases at J; junction bases unmatched: 10. The CDR3 DNA sequence: TGCGCCAGCAACGCCGGGACAGGGGTCGTTGAGCAGTACTTC. The encoded protein is CASNAGTGVVEQYF.